Below are 17 T cell receptor beta chains sequenced from a single sample in a study of blood T cell repertoires in COVID-19. Measured with immunoSEQ multiplex PCR; TCRdb has only the in-frame clones, and not every one. Here the sample spans more than 70,000 clones, 75% to 85% being singletons. The sample comprised peripheral blood. These receptor sequences come from a woman in her seventies with acute or convalescent COVID-19.

The table lists this clone with many counts. The chain is built from TRBV27 and TRBJ1-1; no reliable D call. The V gene lost 2 bases and the J gene lost 3 bases, with 7 bases spanning the gap. The germline CDR1 and CDR2 sequences are MNHEY and SMNVEV (reference sequence). The CDR3 contains 13 residues. The CDR3 loop reads CASSLMADTEAFF. CDR3 nucleotides: TGTGCCAGCAGTTTAATGGCAGACACTGAAGCTTTCTTT.

The rearrangement links TRBV30 to TRBJ1-6, with 7 bases matching TRBD1. After removal of 8 bases from V and 7 bases from J, the junction contained 11 bases not matched to a gene. Germline loops: CDR1 GTSNPN, CDR2 SVGIG (reference sequence). CDR3 length: 14 residues. For the CDR3, the DNA is TGTGCCAAGGGGGCAAGTGGGGGAAATTCACCCCTCCACTTT. Translating it yields CAKGASGGNSPLHF.

The chain joins TRBV9 to TRBJ2-2; TRBD2 agrees at 9 bases. The CDR3 spans 15 residues. Germline loops: CDR1 SGDLS, CDR2 YYNGEE. V lost 2 bases and J lost 7; bases outside the gene matches: 6. The CDR3 loop reads CASSVVAGVGGELFF. The CDR3 nucleotides read TGTGCCAGCAGCGTCGTAGCGGGAGTTGGCGGGGAGCTGTTTTTT.

This chain connects TRBV28 to TRBJ2-1, with D maybe TRBD1 (6 bases). V gave up 3 bases and J gave up 1 base, with 16 bases separating them. This CDR3 spans 17 amino acids. CDR1 and CDR2 (germline): MDHEN, SYDVKM. For the CDR3, the DNA is TGTGCCAGCAGTTTGTCCCCCCGGACAGCGTCCTACAATGAGCAGTTCTTC. Protein: CASSLSPRTASYNEQFF.

The chain couples TRBV7-9 to TRBJ1-1; no clear D gene. CDR3 length: 12 amino acids. V shed 8 bases and J shed 1 base, with 8 bases lying between them. Germline V gene sequence: CDR1 SEHNR, CDR2 FQNEAQ (reference sequence). The CDR3 sequence: CASDGGNTEAFF. For the CDR3, the DNA is TGTGCCAGCGACGGAGGGAACACTGAAGCTTTCTTT.

This chain links TRBV3-1 (or the pseudogene TRBV3-2) with TRBJ1-6; 9 bases map to TRBD1. This CDR3 is built from 13 residues. The germline V gene encodes CDR1 LGHDT and CDR2 YNNKEL (reference sequence). J gave up 9 bases and V 10 bases, and 7 bases lay outside the gene matches. The DNA of the CDR3 is TGTGCCACCGGGACAGGGACCGGTTCACCCCTCCACTTT. Protein sequence: CATGTGTGSPLHF.

Here the CDR3 DNA reads TGTGCCAGCAGTGACAGAGGACAGGGCGATTATGGCTACACCTTC. Protein sequence: CASSDRGQGDYGYTF. This chain uses TRBV25-1 with TRBJ1-2; 8 bases line up with TRBD1. This CDR3 spans 15 amino acids. CDR1 and CDR2 (germline): MGHDK, SYGVNS. With 3 bases clipped from V and 5 bases from J, the junction kept 8 bases outside the gene matches.

This clone came up once. This chain uses TRBV28 with TRBJ2-1; D is unclear. Germline CDR1 and CDR2: MDHEN and SYDVKM. The CDR3 sequence is 15 residues long. Deletions cut 2 bases from V and 0 bases from J, with 8 bases between. In DNA form, the CDR3 reads TGTGCCAGCAGTTTAACTGTGAGCTCCTACAATGAGCAGTTCTTC. Translated, it gives CASSLTVSSYNEQFF.

This chain joins TRBV14 and TRBJ2-5; 9 positions agree with TRBD1. This CDR3 is built from 14 residues. J lost 7 bases, V lost 6 bases, and 9 bases had no gene match. CDR1 is SGHDN and CDR2 is FVKESK in the germline V gene. The CDR3 coding sequence is TGTGCCAGCAGTGGGGATGGGACAGGGTCGACCCAGTACTTC. Its translation is CASSGDGTGSTQYF.

Turning to this clone: The same CDR3 arises from other DNA sequences in this sample as well. The chain combines TRBV18 with TRBJ2-2; TRBD1 matches 9 bases. This CDR3 region has 15 residues. CDR1 KGHSH and CDR2 LQKENI come from the germline V gene. The junction had 4 bases not matched to a gene; V was cut back by 6 bases and J by 2 bases. Here the CDR3 DNA reads TGTGCCAGCTCGCCGGGACAGGGTAACACCGGGGAGCTGTTTTTT. Protein: CASSPGQGNTGELFF.

This chain uses TRBV27 with TRBJ2-7; 7 bases match TRBD1. CDR1 is MNHEY, CDR2 SMNVEV, per germline (reference sequence). V shed 2 bases and J 2 bases; nucleotides not matched to a gene: 3. The CDR3 is made up of 14 amino acids. The CDR3 DNA reads TGTGCCAGCAGTTTACGACAGGGACCCTACGAGCAGTACTTC. Translating gives CASSLRQGPYEQYF.

The chain links TRBV30 to TRBJ1-2, with a weak D call TRBD1 (5 bases). V dropped 4 bases and J dropped 0 bases, with 12 bases sitting between them. The CDR3 covers 14 residues. The germline V gene encodes CDR1 GTSNPN and CDR2 SVGIG (reference sequence). DNA for the CDR3: TGTGCCTGGACAGGGCAGACCTCTAACTATGGCTACACCTTC. Its protein is CAWTGQTSNYGYTF.

The chain combines TRBV2 with TRBJ1-5, with TRBD1 matching over 11 bases. CDR1 is SNHLY and CDR2 is FYNNEI in the germline V gene. V was pared by 6 bases and J by 7 bases, with 5 bases of the junction left unmatched. The CDR3 sequence is 14 residues long. In DNA, the CDR3 is TGTGCCAGCAGCCTCGGACAGGGGGCACAGCCCCAGCATTTT. Translated: CASSLGQGAQPQHF.

The table lists this clone with a few counts. The chain joins TRBV7-6 to TRBJ2-7, with 7 nucleotides matching TRBD1. The J segment lost 3 bases and the V segment lost 1 base, leaving 6 bases of the junction unmatched. CDR1 is SGHVS and CDR2 is FNYEAQ in the germline V gene. The CDR3 totals 15 residues. The CDR3 reads CASSLESGGHYEQYF. The CDR3 DNA follows: TGTGCCAGCAGCTTAGAGTCAGGGGGACACTACGAGCAGTACTTC.

The chain combines TRBV19 with TRBJ2-7; 9 bases match TRBD1. Germline values: CDR1 LNHDA, CDR2 SQIVND (reference sequence). This CDR3 is built from 16 residues. With 1 base clipped from V and 3 bases from J, the junction kept 7 bases outside the gene matches. CDR3 protein: CASSIAAGQGVYEQYF. CDR3 bases: TGTGCCAGTAGTATAGCCGCGGGACAGGGAGTCTACGAGCAGTACTTC.

V is TRBV6-5 and J is TRBJ1-6; D might be TRBD1 (6 bases). Trimming shortened V by 5 bases and J by 7 bases, and 9 bases separated the two germline ends. The CDR3 runs 13 residues. Germline CDR1 MNHEY, CDR2 SVGAGI. CDR3 coding DNA: TGTGCCAGCAGTCCACAGGGAAATTCACCCCTCCACTTT. This translates into CASSPQGNSPLHF.

The J gene is TRBJ1-6, the V gene TRBV5-1; D unclear. Per germline, CDR1 SGHRS and CDR2 YFSETQ. The CDR3 has 14 amino acids. Trimming pared 4 bases from V and 0 bases from J, leaving 5 bases between. The CDR3 nucleotides read TGCGCCAGCAGCCTGAGCTCCTATAATTCACCCCTCCACTTT. Its protein is CASSLSSYNSPLHF.